The clone carrying this T cell receptor beta chain is categorized as medium-sized. This record belongs to a study of OX40 agonist ivuxolimab in advanced cancers. Sequenced by immunoSEQ multiplex PCR; TCRdb stores in-frame clones only, minus some. Of just under 80,000 clones listed, 80% to 90% are singletons. CDR1 SGDLS and CDR2 YYNGEE come from the germline V gene. The CDR3 totals 16 residues. J was trimmed by 3 bases and V by 0 bases; bases with no gene match: 8. The sample consisted of CD4+ or CD8+ T cells sorted from blood, taken in a trial of the OX40 agonist ivuxolimab. The chain is built from TRBV9 and TRBJ2-7, with TRBD1 identical over 8 bases. The TCR sequence derives from an adult with an advanced solid tumor such as melanoma, head and neck, liver or kidney cancer. CDR3 protein: CASSVVAGQGLYEQYF. As DNA, the CDR3 is TGTGCCAGCAGCGTAGTAGCTGGACAGGGTCTCTACGAGCAGTACTTC.